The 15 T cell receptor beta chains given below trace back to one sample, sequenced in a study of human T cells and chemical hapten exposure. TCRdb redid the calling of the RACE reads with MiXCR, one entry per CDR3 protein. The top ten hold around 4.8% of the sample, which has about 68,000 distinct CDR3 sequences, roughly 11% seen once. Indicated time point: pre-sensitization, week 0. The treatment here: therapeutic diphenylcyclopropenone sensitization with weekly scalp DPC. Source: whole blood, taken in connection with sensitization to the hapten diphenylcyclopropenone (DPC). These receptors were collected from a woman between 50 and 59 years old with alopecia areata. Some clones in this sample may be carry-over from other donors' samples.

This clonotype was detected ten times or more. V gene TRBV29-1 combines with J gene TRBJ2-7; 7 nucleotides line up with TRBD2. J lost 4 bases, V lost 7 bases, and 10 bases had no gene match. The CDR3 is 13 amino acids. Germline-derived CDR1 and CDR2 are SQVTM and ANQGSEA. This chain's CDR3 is CSAGGDYQYEQYF. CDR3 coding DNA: TGCAGCGCCGGAGGGGACTACCAATACGAGCAGTACTTC.

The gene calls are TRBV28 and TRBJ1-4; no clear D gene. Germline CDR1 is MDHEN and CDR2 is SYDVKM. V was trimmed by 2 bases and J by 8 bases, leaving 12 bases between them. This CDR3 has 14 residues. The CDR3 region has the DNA TGTGCCAGCAGTTTAAGGGATTTCGGCGAAAAACTGTTTTTT. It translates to CASSLRDFGEKLFF.

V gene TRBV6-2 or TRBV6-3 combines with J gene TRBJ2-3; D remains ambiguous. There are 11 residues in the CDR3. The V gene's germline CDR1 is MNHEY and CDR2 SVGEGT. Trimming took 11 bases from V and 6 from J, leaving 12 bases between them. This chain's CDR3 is CAAREVDTQYF. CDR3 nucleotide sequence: TGTGCCGCACGAGAAGTTGATACGCAGTATTTT.

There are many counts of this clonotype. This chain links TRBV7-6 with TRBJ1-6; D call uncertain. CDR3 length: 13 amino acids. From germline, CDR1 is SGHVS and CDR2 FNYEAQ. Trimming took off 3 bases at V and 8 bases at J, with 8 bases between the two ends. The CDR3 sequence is CASSLELDSPLHF. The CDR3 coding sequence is TGTGCCAGCAGCTTGGAGTTAGATTCACCCCTCCACTTT. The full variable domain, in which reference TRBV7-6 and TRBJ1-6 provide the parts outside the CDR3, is GAGVSQSPRYKVTKRGQDVALRCDPISGHVSLYWYRQALGQGPEFLTYFNYEAQQDKSGLPNDRFSAERPEGSISTLTIQRTEQRDSAMYRCASSLELDSPLHFGNGTRLTVT.

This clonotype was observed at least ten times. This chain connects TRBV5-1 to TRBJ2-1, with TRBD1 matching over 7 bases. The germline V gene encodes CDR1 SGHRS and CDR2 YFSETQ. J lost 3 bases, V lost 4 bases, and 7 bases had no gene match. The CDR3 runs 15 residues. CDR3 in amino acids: CASSQSGQIYNEQFF. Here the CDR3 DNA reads TGCGCCAGCAGCCAATCGGGACAGATCTACAATGAGCAGTTCTTC.

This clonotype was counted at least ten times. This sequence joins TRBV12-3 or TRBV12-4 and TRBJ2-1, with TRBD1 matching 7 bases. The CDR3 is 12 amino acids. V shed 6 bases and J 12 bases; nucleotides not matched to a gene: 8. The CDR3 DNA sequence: TGTGCCAGCAGCGGGACAGCCTACGGGCAGTTCTTC. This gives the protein CASSGTAYGQFF.

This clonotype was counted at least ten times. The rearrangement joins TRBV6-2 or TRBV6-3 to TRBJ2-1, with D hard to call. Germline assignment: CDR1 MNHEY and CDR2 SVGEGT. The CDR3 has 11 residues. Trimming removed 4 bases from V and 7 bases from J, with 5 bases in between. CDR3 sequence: CASSSGNEQFF. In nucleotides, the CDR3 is TGTGCCAGCAGTTCCGGGAATGAGCAGTTCTTC.

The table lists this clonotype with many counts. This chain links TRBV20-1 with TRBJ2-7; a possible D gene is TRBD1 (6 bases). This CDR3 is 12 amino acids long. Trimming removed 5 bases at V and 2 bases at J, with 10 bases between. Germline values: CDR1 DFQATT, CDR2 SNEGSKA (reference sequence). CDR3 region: CSARDNTYEQYF. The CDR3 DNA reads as TGCAGTGCTCGGGACAACACCTACGAGCAGTACTTC.

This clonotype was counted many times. The CDR3 DNA is TGTGCCAGCAGTAGCCTACTCGACAGGTCCTCCTACGAGCAGTACTTC. It codes for CASSSLLDRSSYEQYF. J is TRBJ2-7 and V is TRBV7-9, with a weak D call TRBD1 (6 bases). This CDR3 is built from 16 residues. V was pared by 6 bases and J by 0 bases, with 18 bases between. The germline V gene encodes CDR1 SEHNR and CDR2 FQNEAQ (reference sequence).

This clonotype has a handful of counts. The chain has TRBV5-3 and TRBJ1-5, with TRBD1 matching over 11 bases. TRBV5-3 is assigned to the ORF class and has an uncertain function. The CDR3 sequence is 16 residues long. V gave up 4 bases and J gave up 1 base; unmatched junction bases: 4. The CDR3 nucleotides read TGTGCCAGAAGCGACCGGGACAGGGGGAGCAATCAGCCCCAGCATTTT. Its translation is CARSDRDRGSNQPQHF.

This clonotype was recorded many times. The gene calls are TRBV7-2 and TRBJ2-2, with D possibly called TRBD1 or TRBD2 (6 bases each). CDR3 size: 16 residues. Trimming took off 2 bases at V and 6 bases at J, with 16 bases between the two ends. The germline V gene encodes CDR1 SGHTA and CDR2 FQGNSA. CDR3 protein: CASSLRGDSLAGELFF. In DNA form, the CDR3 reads TGTGCCAGCAGCTTAAGGGGGGACTCTTTGGCCGGGGAGCTGTTTTTT.

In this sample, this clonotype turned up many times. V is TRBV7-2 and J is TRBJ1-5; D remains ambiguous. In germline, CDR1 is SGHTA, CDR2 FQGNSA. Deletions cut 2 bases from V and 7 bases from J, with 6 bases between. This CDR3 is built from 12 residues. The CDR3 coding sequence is TGTGCCAGCAGCTTAAGCTTGCAGCCCCAGCATTTT. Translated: CASSLSLQPQHF. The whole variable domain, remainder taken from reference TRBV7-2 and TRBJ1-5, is GAGVSQSPSNKVTEKGKDVELRCDPISGHTALYWYRQSLGQGLEFLIYFQGNSAPDKSGLPSDRFSAERTGGSVSTLTIQRTQQEDSAVYLCASSLSLQPQHFGDGTRLSIL.

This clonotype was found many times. The CDR3 protein is CASGLEGGPTDTQYF. CDR3 nucleotide sequence: TGTGCTAGTGGTTTGGAGGGAGGCCCCACAGATACGCAGTATTTT. V usage is TRBV12-5 and J usage is TRBJ2-3; D perhaps matches TRBD2 (6 bases). The length of the CDR3 is 15 residues. The germline V gene has CDR1 LGHNT and CDR2 FRNRAP. Trimming shortened V by 1 base and J by 2 bases, and 10 bases separated the two germline ends.

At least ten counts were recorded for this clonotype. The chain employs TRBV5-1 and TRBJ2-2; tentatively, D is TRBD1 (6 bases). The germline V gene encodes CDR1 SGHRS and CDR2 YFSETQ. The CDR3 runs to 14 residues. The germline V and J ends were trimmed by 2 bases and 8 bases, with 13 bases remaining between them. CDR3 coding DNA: TGCGCCAGCAGCTTACAGGGCGGAGAAGGGGAGCTGTTTTTT. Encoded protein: CASSLQGGEGELFF.

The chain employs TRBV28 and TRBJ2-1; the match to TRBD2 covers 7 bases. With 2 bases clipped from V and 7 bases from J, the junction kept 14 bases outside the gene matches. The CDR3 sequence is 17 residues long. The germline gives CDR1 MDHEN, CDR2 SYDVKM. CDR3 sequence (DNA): TGTGCCAGCAGTTTACACGGTAGCGGGTCCCCCTGGAATGAGCAGTTCTTC. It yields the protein CASSLHGSGSPWNEQFF.